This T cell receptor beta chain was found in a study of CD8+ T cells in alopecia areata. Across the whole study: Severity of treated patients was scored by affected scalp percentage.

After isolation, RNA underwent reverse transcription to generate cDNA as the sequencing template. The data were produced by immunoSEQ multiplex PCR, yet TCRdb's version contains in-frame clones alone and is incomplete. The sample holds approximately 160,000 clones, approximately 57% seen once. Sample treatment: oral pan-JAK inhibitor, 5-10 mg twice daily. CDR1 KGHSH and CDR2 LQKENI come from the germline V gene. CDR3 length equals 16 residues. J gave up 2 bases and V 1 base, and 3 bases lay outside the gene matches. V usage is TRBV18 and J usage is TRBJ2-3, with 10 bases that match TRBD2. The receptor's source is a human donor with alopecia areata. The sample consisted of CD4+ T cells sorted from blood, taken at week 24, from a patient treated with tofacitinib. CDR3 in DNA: TGTGCCAGCTCACCACGTCTAGCGGGGGCCACAGATACGCAGTATTTT. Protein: CASSPRLAGATDTQYF.